This TCR beta chain appears in the sequencing data of a study of breast tumors, draining lymph nodes, adjacent tissues. Whole-study findings and limits: The data were judged consistent with most tumor T cells coming from lymph node and expanding in tumor.

Turning to this clonotype: What it binds is unknown.

Germline V lookup: CDR1 SGDLS, CDR2 YYNGEE. The germline V and J ends were trimmed by 0 bases and 8 bases, with 5 bases remaining between them. The CDR3 runs 12 residues. Via MiXCR, TCRdb re-called the multiplex PCR reads, giving one row per CDR3 protein. In the table there are a few hundred thousand distinct CDR3 sequences, under 40% of which are singletons. Breast cancer patients provided tissue from their axillary draining lymph nodes. This clonotype was sampled from a female donor with breast cancer. Some clones in this sample may be carry-over from other donors' samples. This sequence joins TRBV9 and TRBJ2-2; the D is unclear. The sequenced material came from axillary lymph node tissue. CDR3 bases: TGTGCCAGCAGCGTAGATTCAGGGGAGCTGTTTTTT. Translating gives CASSVDSGELFF.